This TCR beta chain originates from a study of cytomegalovirus exposure and HLA in healthy donors. Across the whole study: Genetic ancestry analysis placed around four fifths of the 400 or so donors that were genotyped in the Caucasian-associated cluster.

The germline V and J ends were trimmed by 0 bases and 4 bases, with 14 bases remaining between them. Germline CDR1 is MGHRA and CDR2 is YSYEKL. This CDR3 region has 16 residues. A note on this clone: Its target is not known.

Notes on the study in general: Generally TCR sequences proved uncommon, though certain public TCRs appeared in numerous donors. Among TCR beta chains, those listed as cytomegalovirus-associated numbered over 150. Reportedly, TCR beta sequences accurately predicted HLA-A and HLA-B alleles in most subjects.

Vbeta (60) and Jbeta (13) primers were used in the PCR. The protocol was immunoSEQ multiplex PCR, while the TCRdb copy is restricted to in-frame clones and leaves out a portion. Its clone listing holds about 92,000 clones. The receptor was isolated from a man in his forties or fifties in good health and CMV-seropositive. The chain links TRBV4-1 to TRBJ2-3; D is perhaps TRBD2 (5 bases). The specimen was PBMCs. CDR3 bases: TGCGCCAGCAGCCAAGATCCCGGGGTTAGCCCAGATACGCAGTATTTT. This sequence encodes CASSQDPGVSPDTQYF.